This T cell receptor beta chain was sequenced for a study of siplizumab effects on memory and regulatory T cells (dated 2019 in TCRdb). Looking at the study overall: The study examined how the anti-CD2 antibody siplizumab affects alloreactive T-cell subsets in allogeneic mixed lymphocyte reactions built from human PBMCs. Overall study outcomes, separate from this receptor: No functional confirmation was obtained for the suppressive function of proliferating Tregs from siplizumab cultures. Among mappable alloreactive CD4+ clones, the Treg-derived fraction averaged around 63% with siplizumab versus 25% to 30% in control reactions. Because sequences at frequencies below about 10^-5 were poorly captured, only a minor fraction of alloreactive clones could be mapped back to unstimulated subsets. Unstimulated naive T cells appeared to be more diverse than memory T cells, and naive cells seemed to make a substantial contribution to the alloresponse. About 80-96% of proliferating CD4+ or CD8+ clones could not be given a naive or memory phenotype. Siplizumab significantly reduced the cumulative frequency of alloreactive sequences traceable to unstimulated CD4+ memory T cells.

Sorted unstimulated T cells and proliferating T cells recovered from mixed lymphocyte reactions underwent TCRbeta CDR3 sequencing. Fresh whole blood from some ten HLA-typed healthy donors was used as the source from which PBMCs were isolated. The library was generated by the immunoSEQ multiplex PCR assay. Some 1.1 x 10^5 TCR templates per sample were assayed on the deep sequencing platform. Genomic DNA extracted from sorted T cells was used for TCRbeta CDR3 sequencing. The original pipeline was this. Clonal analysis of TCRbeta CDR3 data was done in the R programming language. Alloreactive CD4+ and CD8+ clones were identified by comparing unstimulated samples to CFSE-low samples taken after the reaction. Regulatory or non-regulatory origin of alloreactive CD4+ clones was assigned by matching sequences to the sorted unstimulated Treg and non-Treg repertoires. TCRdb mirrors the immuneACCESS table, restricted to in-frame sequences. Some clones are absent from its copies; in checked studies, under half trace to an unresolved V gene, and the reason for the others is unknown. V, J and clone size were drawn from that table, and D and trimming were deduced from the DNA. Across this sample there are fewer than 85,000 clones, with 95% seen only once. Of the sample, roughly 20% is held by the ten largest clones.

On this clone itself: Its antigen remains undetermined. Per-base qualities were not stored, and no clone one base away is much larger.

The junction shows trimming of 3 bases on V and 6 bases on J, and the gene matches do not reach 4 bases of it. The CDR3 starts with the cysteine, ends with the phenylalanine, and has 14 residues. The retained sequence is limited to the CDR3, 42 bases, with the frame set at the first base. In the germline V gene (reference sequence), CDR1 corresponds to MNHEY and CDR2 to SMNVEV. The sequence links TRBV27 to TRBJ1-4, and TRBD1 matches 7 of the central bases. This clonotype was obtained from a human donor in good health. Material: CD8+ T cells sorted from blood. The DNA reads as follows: TGTGCCAGCAGTTTCGACAGGGAGGATGAAAAACTGTTTTTT. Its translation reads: CASSFDREDEKLFF.